Here is one T cell receptor beta chain with its context. Its antigen has not been determined. The record has no base qualities; no much larger clone is one base away. At the junction V is shortened by 4 bases and J by 1 base; bases outside the gene matches: 10. From the cysteine through the phenylalanine, the CDR3 covers 16 amino acids. Only CDR3 DNA remains: 48 bases, in frame from the first base. As encoded in the germline V gene (reference sequence), CDR1 is SEHNR while CDR2 is FQNEAQ. The cohort was made up of approximately 670 healthy bone marrow donors. Cohort members were all nominally healthy when sampled, although unrecorded immune exposures were likely present. The donor was CMV seropositive and was included in the group of around 300 seropositive cohort members. Each donor provided a peripheral blood sample, and peripheral blood mononuclear cells were used for TCR beta sequencing. The Qiagen DNeasy Blood Extraction Kit was used to extract genomic DNA from the blood cell samples.

This sample is drawn from a study of cytomegalovirus exposure and HLA in healthy donors (dated 2017 in TCRdb). Notes on the research overall: According to an earlier analysis of 587 of the donors, 150 million to 200 million T cells yielded roughly 100 million unique TCR beta sequences and 276 Gb of sequence data. Every discovery cohort repertoire had been produced on one sequencing platform. Across around 400 genotyped donors of the cohort, an average of approximately 200,000 unique TCR beta nucleotide sequences per donor were sequenced, and roughly 20% of those sequences were non-productive. An early release that covered fewer than 750 HLA-typed donors contained approximately 300 gigabases of sequencing data and tens of millions of unique TCR sequences. Class I and class II HLA loci were covered by the typing at four-digit resolution. High-throughput TCR immunosequencing, statistical association of individual TCRs with disease status, and machine learning were combined to predict cytomegalovirus infection status. Donor age, sex, ethnicity and CMV serostatus were collected together with the repertoire data. Besides the first cohort of some 670 subjects, a separate validation cohort made up of roughly 120 different subjects was used. The study used immunosequencing to profile the T cell repertoires of some 600 subjects and linked those repertoires to cytomegalovirus serostatus. Typing coverage differed by locus: A, B, C, DRB1 and DQB1 were typed in roughly 620-630 donors, DQA1 in 522, DPA1 in some 610, and DPB1 in around 440. The later analysis used no new phenotypic data to find candidate immune exposures, relying instead on TCR beta sequences and their occurrence across donors. An earlier analysis of roughly 600 of the donors used high-throughput TCR beta sequencing to judge whether each TCR beta V gene segment behaved as functional or pseudogenic. Among the roughly 400 genotyped donors, approximately 77% belonged to the genetic ancestry cluster associated with self-reported Caucasian donors. Four to six DR-DQ haplotypes were handled as single units for association and clustering, since linkage in the cohort was strong. The study aimed to test whether signatures of past pathogen exposure could be identified by cataloging public T cell receptors. A later analysis re-examined previously published TCR beta repertoires from about 670 donors and added high-resolution HLA genotyping to investigate patterns of TCR occurrence. In a later genetic analysis, genome-wide SNP genotypes for about 55% of the 666 donors were used, and that subset was treated as a discovery cohort.

General study outcomes and caveats: A further reported finding was that TCR beta sequences accurately predicted the HLA-A and HLA-B alleles for most subjects in the first cohort. Compared with the 666-donor mean, donors in an Asian-associated ancestry cluster had fewer N-insertions in productive TCRs, according to a later genetic analysis. It was suggested by the authors that the approach could potentially be generalized to other disease states and immunological phenotypes. Most CMV-associated TCR beta chains appeared to be HLA-restricted in a later analysis, and the HLA associations seemed to be driven largely by CMV exposure. Immune exposure information for the cohort was limited to CMV serostatus. Roughly uniform sequencing depth across donors was assumed in presence/absence analyses, although this assumption may not hold. In a later analysis, HLA-associated TCR beta chains showed more clonal expansion and lower generation probabilities than non-associated chains that were equally common. Some IMGT-functional V segments, including TRBV6-2 and TRBV6-3, could not be distinguished by the 87-base-pair reads and were therefore excluded. In both the original and validation cohorts, the classifier was reported to diagnose cytomegalovirus status with high specificity and sensitivity. In vitro tests confirmed that a few of the cytomegalovirus-associated TCR beta chains recognize cytomegalovirus antigens. An earlier analysis of several hundred of the donors showed that most TCR beta V segments appeared in productive rearrangements either about 87% or about 30% of the time, which broadly matched IMGT annotations. In the study, approximately 150 TCR beta chains were listed as associated with cytomegalovirus. Because counts were too low, 15 to 20 rarely observed V segments, including chromosome 9 orphons, were excluded from the earlier analysis of around 590 of the donors. While some public TCRs were present in many individuals, most TCR sequences turned up only very rarely across donors. The sequencing pipeline was judged likely to have produced a cluster of highly shared sequence variants as a technical artifact. A later analysis reported that several top co-occurrence clusters appeared linked to parvovirus B19, influenza, CMV and Epstein-Barr virus. In a later analysis, about 16,000 TCR beta sequences were associated with specific HLA alleles at a false discovery rate of 0.05. In a later analysis, the rate of TCR association differed among HLA loci, with DRB1 alleles having the most associated TCRs and HLA-C alleles having the fewest. Linkage disequilibrium might explain the correlated functional status among segregating V segments, but an unknown experimental factor could not be excluded. The cohort was sequenced for TCR beta chains only, and without alpha or paired-chain data the features that could be detected were limited. Assigning TCR associations to individual alleles was difficult when HLA alleles, especially DR and DQ, strongly co-occurred. V-gene and J-gene trimming of TCR beta chains was associated with a missense DCLRE1C variant in a later genetic analysis, and the association was replicated in an independent cohort. Because some donors lacked HLA typing at each locus, the association tests relied only on the typed subset.

The library was produced with the immunoSEQ multiplex PCR assay. A mixture of 60 forward primers for TCR Vbeta segments and 13 reverse primers for TCR Jbeta segments was used in the multiplex PCR. The CDR3 region of rearranged TCR beta genes was amplified from genomic DNA with a multiplex PCR assay. The Illumina HiSeq System was used to sequence the amplified TCR beta libraries as 87-base-pair reads. On the authors' methods: In a later analysis, tens of millions of unique TCR beta chains were counted across the approximately 640 repertoires, and roughly 11 million of these chains were shared by at least two donors. Raw reads were error-corrected and collapsed into unique sequences by a nearest-neighbor algorithm in which closely related sequences were merged to remove PCR and sequencing errors. CDR3 sequences were aligned to IMGT reference sequences to assign V, D and J gene segments. For a sequence to be retained, at least a six-nucleotide match to both a V gene segment and a J gene segment was required. Rearrangements were classified as productive when the CDR3 lacked stop codons and remained in frame with V and J, and all other rearrangements were classified as non-productive. CDR3 was defined according to IMGT convention as the region running from the second conserved V-encoded cysteine to the conserved J-encoded phenylalanine. Sequences without an unambiguous match to a single V gene segment were excluded from the earlier analysis of approximately 600 of the donors. In an earlier analysis of 587 of the donors, V segments were called functional above 56.7% productive rearrangements and were called segregating when the between-donor standard deviation exceeded 5%. To diagnose cytomegalovirus status from the catalog of TCR beta chain sequences, a statistical classification framework was built. V and J gene assignment, in a later analysis, came from comparing TCR nucleotide sequences with IMGT/GENE-DB human TR gene sequences. Using the TCRdist pipeline, a later analysis assigned CDR3 sequences along with most-parsimonious VDJ recombination scenarios. A later analysis defined each TCR beta chain by its CDR3 amino acid sequence plus V-gene family, and excluded reads lacking a unique V-gene family. A later analysis removed 500 to 600 highly shared, low-generation-probability nucleotide sequences to deal with suspected cross-contamination and a sequencing artifact. A later analysis calculated a clonal expansion index for each public chain from normalized within-repertoire ranks of inferred template counts. In a later analysis, generation probabilities were computed using a VDJ recombination model fitted to out-of-frame rearrangements, and the results were checked against IGoR. In a later analysis, hypergeometric tests were used to score TCR-TCR, TCR-HLA and TCR-CMV co-occurrence, with a repertoire-size bias correction applied to TCR pairs. False discovery rates were estimated in a later analysis by permuting HLA or CMV assignments 20 times. In a later analysis, co-occurring TCRs were grouped with DBSCAN, and TCRdist sequence similarity was added when clustering was performed within HLA-allele-positive subsets. Co-occurrence clustering excluded repertoires with fewer than 30,000 or more than 120,000 public chains, plus five with anomalous nucleotide sharing. Held by TCRdb, this immuneACCESS table contains in-frame sequences only and omits some clones. Under half of the omission traces to an unresolved V gene where checked; the cause of the rest is unknown. The V and J calls and clone size are taken from that table; D and trimming were inferred from the DNA. The sample profile shows 110,000 to 150,000 clones; roughly 86% of them were found once. The ten largest make up more than 2.5% of the sample.

This sequence originates from a man aged 18 to 29 in good health and CMV-seropositive. The specimen was PBMCs. The rearranged segments are TRBV7-9 and TRBJ2-7, and 7 bases in between align with TRBD2. The DNA sequence is as follows: TGTGCCAGCAGCTCCCATGCGTCTAGCGGATCCTACGAGCAGTACTTC. This yields the protein CASSSHASSGSYEQYF.